This passage covers 20 T cell receptor beta chains from one sample sequenced in a study of cytomegalovirus exposure and HLA in healthy donors. The PCR ran on 60 Vbeta and 13 Jbeta primers. Libraries were prepared by immunoSEQ multiplex PCR; TCRdb keeps only in-frame clonotypes and omits some of them. The sample has roughly 170,000 clones; less than 90% are singletons. The sample taken for sequencing was PBMCs. The source is a man in his fifties in good health and CMV-seronegative.

This chain joins TRBV18 and TRBJ1-1, with D possibly being TRBD1 (6 bases). This CDR3 has 16 amino acids. Germline V CDR1 and CDR2: KGHSH, LQKENI. With 0 bases removed from V and 6 bases from J, the gap between germline ends came to 17 bases. CDR3 bases: TGTGCCAGCTCACCACCTACGAGAGGGGGGAGGGCTGAAGCTTTCTTT. Translating gives CASSPPTRGGRAEAFF.

J is TRBJ2-3 and V is TRBV6-1; TRBD1 might be the D (6 bases). The V end was cut by 7 bases, the J end by 1 base, with 12 bases between. CDR1 is MNHNS and CDR2 is SASEGT in the germline V gene. There are 14 residues in the CDR3. CDR3 in DNA: TGTGCCAGCACACCGGGACAAGGCACAGATACGCAGTATTTT. Residues: CASTPGQGTDTQYF.

This chain links TRBV10-2 with TRBJ2-1, with 9 bases aligning to TRBD2. CDR3 size: 17 residues. V was clipped by 0 bases and J by 7 bases; unmatched bases: 10. Germline CDR1 and CDR2: WSHSY and SAAADI. In DNA, the CDR3 is TGCGCCAGCAGTGAGTCGACTTGGCGGGGGGGCAGGAATGAGCAGTTCTTC. It codes for CASSESTWRGGRNEQFF.

The chain employs TRBV9 and TRBJ2-2; TRBD1 matches at 7 bases. The CDR3 has 16 amino acids. V lost 4 bases to trimming and J lost 4 bases; unmatched junction nucleotides: 10. Germline V gene lookup returns CDR1 SGDLS and CDR2 YYNGEE. The CDR3 loop reads CASSPRTGGVTGELFF. The CDR3 DNA follows: TGTGCCAGCAGCCCCCGGACAGGTGGGGTCACCGGGGAGCTGTTTTTT.

J is TRBJ1-2 and V is TRBV7-9, with D possibly TRBD1 on 5 matching bases. In germline, CDR1 is SEHNR, CDR2 FQNEAQ (reference sequence). Trimming shortened V by 5 bases and J by 8 bases, and 12 bases separated the two germline ends. The CDR3 is 12 amino acids. CDR3 DNA sequence: TGTGCCAGCAGCCTCCAGGGTGGCGGCTACACCTTC. Translated: CASSLQGGGYTF.

V is TRBV7-2 and J is TRBJ2-5, with 7 bases lining up with TRBD1. With 1 base clipped from V and 3 bases from J, the junction kept 14 bases outside the gene matches. Germline CDR1 is SGHTA and CDR2 is FQGNSA. The CDR3 loop spans 18 amino acids. CDR3 loop: CASSLDPQGDNGEETQYF. The CDR3, as DNA: TGTGCCAGCAGCTTAGATCCTCAGGGGGACAATGGTGAAGAGACCCAGTACTTC.

The rearrangement uses TRBV4-1 and TRBJ1-4, with D uncertain. This CDR3 is 13 amino acids long. Trimming removed 0 bases from V and 13 bases from J, with 12 bases in between. Germline V gene data show CDR1 as MGHRA and CDR2 as YSYEKL. The CDR3 sequence: CASSQDRYDRLFF. In DNA form, the CDR3 reads TGCGCCAGCAGCCAAGATCGGTACGATAGACTGTTTTTT.

The chain employs TRBV19 and TRBJ2-7, with 9 positions matching TRBD1. The germline V gene encodes CDR1 LNHDA and CDR2 SQIVND (reference sequence). The CDR3 sequence is 15 residues long. Trimming removed 6 bases from V and 5 bases from J; junction bases left unmatched: 11. The CDR3 DNA is TGTGCCAGTAGGAAACCCGGGACAGGGATCAACGAGCAGTACTTC. This translates into CASRKPGTGINEQYF.

Concerning this clone itself: A junction end diverges from the germline sequence, so it may reflect a read error. V and J are TRBV7-9 and TRBJ1-4; TRBD1 is a possible D gene (6 bases). CDR1 is SEHNR and CDR2 is FQNEAQ in the germline V gene (reference sequence). CDR3 length: 16 residues. CDR3 nucleotide sequence: TGTTCCAGCAGCTTAGTTGCCGGGACACGGGGTGAAAAACTGTTTTTT. Its translation is CSSSLVAGTRGEKLFF.

The V gene is TRBV19, the J gene TRBJ2-7; 7 nucleotides line up with TRBD1. The germline V gene encodes CDR1 LNHDA and CDR2 SQIVND (reference sequence). This CDR3 comprises 14 residues. V lost 6 bases and J lost 0; bases outside the gene matches: 5. CDR3 sequence reads: CASSPGTASYEQYF. The DNA for the CDR3 is TGTGCCAGTAGCCCCGGGACAGCCTCCTACGAGCAGTACTTC.

The rearrangement links TRBV11-1 to TRBJ1-2; 7 nucleotides match TRBD1. V shed 0 bases, J shed 6 bases, and the junction held 13 bases outside the gene matches. Germline CDR1 is SGHAT and CDR2 is FQDESV (reference sequence). The CDR3 has 17 amino acids. CDR3 sequence: CASSLAPIRGTVNGYTF. CDR3 coding DNA: TGTGCCAGCAGCTTAGCCCCGATTCGTGGGACAGTAAATGGCTACACCTTC.

With regard to this clone: The junction departs from germline at one end; a sequencing error may be responsible. This chain connects TRBV7-9 to TRBJ1-1; D gene unclear. Germline CDR1 reads SEHNR; CDR2 reads FQNEAQ (reference sequence). This CDR3 region has 11 residues. The CDR3 spells CSSAEIMRAFF. The CDR3 DNA is TGTTCCAGCGCCGAAATCATGCGGGCTTTCTTT. Looking up the rest from reference TRBV7-9 and TRBJ1-1 gives the full variable domain: DTGVSQNPRHKITKRGQNVTFRCDPISEHNRLYWYRQTLGQGPEFLTYFQNEAQLEKSRLLSDRFSAERPKGSFSTLEIQRTEQGDSAMYLCSSAEIMRAFFGQGTRLTVV.

J is TRBJ1-1 and V is TRBV7-3; D not resolved. CDR1 is SGHTA, CDR2 FQGTGA, per germline. Trimming took off 4 bases at V and 0 bases at J, with 12 bases between the two ends. This CDR3 comprises 15 residues. CDR3 sequence: CASSSQPNLNTEAFF. The CDR3 coding sequence is TGTGCCAGCAGCTCTCAACCCAACTTGAACACTGAAGCTTTCTTT.

The chain combines TRBV12-5 with TRBJ2-3, with TRBD2 matching 9 bases. The germline V gene encodes CDR1 LGHNT and CDR2 FRNRAP. V lost 5 bases and J lost 2; bases outside the gene matches: 5. This CDR3 region has 15 residues. CDR3 in amino acids: CASGRLAAPTDTQYF. The CDR3 region has the DNA TGTGCTAGTGGTCGACTAGCGGCGCCCACAGATACGCAGTATTTT.

The V gene is TRBV19, the J gene TRBJ1-1, with D maybe TRBD1 (5 bases). The V gene's germline CDR1 is LNHDA and CDR2 SQIVND (reference sequence). This CDR3 is built from 18 residues. Trimming removed 11 bases from V and 0 bases from J, with 28 bases in between. The CDR3 DNA reads TGTGCCCCGCAGCCCCAAGACCAGGGTGGCGGCTTGAACACTGAAGCTTTCTTT. Protein sequence: CAPQPQDQGGGLNTEAFF.

This clone was counted a single time. The chain recombines TRBV29-1 with TRBJ2-5, with D possibly being TRBD2 (6 bases). CDR3 length: 14 amino acids. Deletions cut 8 bases from V and 1 base from J, with 17 bases between. Germline CDR1 SQVTM, CDR2 ANQGSEA. For the CDR3, the DNA is TGCAGCATCCCCCGGAGGGAACTCCAAGAGACCCAGTACTTC. Its protein is CSIPRRELQETQYF.

This clone was counted a few times. This chain uses TRBV4-1 with TRBJ2-7, with 10 bases that match TRBD2. CDR3 size: 16 residues. V dropped 3 bases and J dropped 2; count of bases not matched to a gene: 7. Germline V CDR1 and CDR2: MGHRA, YSYEKL. CDR3 sequence reads: CASSHQGLAVPYEQYF. Written as DNA, the CDR3 is TGCGCCAGCAGCCATCAAGGACTAGCGGTCCCCTACGAGCAGTACTTC.

The chain recombines TRBV6-5 with TRBJ2-5; TRBD1 matches at 8 bases. This CDR3 has 14 residues. V was clipped by 7 bases and J by 5 bases; unmatched bases: 9. CDR1 and CDR2 from the germline V gene are MNHEY and SVGAGI. For the CDR3, the DNA is TGTGCCAGCAATCCTACAGGGGGTCGGGAGACCCAGTACTTC. Its protein is CASNPTGGRETQYF.

The chain has TRBV19 and TRBJ2-7; no clear D. Trimming took 5 bases from V and 7 from J, leaving 12 bases between them. The CDR3 contains 12 residues. Germline V lookup: CDR1 LNHDA, CDR2 SQIVND (reference sequence). CDR3 region: CASSQSSTEQYF. DNA of the CDR3: TGTGCCAGTAGTCAGTCGTCCACAGAGCAGTACTTC.

This rearrangement joins TRBV18 to TRBJ1-5; 12 bases map to TRBD1. V trimming: 5 bases; J trimming: 6 bases; junction bases outside the gene matches: 5. Germline V gene data show CDR1 as KGHSH and CDR2 as LQKENI. The CDR3 has 15 amino acids. CDR3 protein: CASSGDRGLVQPQHF. For the CDR3, the DNA is TGTGCCAGCTCAGGGGACAGGGGGCTTGTTCAGCCCCAGCATTTT.